This TCR beta chain was profiled in a study of OX40 agonist ivuxolimab in advanced cancers. Background for the entire study: Ivuxolimab was a fully human IgG2 agonistic monoclonal antibody targeting the costimulatory receptor OX40 (CD134). Intravenous ivuxolimab was administered to patients every 2 weeks at six dose levels: 0.01, 0.1, 0.3, 1.5, 3 and 10 mg/kg. Of the approximately 54 dose-escalation patients, hepatocellular carcinoma was present in around 20, melanoma in approximately 15, renal cell carcinoma in 9 and head and neck cancer in 9. In the dose-escalation cohort, approximately 83% of patients were male, and the mean age was around 60 years with a range of roughly 20 to 79. Prior anti-PD-1, anti-PD-L1 or anti-CTLA-4 therapy was permitted, and checkpoint inhibitors had been received by less than 45% of dose-escalation patients. Partial responses occurred in three dose-escalation patients: two with cutaneous melanoma and one with hepatocellular carcinoma. Peripheral TCRbeta sequencing aimed to test whether ivuxolimab altered TCR sequence diversity and caused clonal T-cell expansion. The paper reports the monotherapy dose-escalation portion (N of about 50 patients) of the phase I ivuxolimab trial.

The trial excluded patients who had a history of autoimmune disease or who were on systemic immunosuppression. Peripheral blood for TCR sequencing was drawn from every dose cohort at baseline, at cycle 4 day 1 and at cycle 7 day 1. Samples were obtained from an open-label, multicenter, first-in-human phase I dose-escalation trial of ivuxolimab. Adults with locally advanced or metastatic melanoma, renal cell, hepatocellular, or head and neck squamous cell carcinoma were enrolled in the trial. Before TCR sequencing, CD4+ T cells and CD8+ T cells from peripheral blood were sorted into separate populations. Including the terminal cysteine and phenylalanine, the CDR3 comprises 15 residues. Only the CDR3 DNA stays, 45 bases, in frame from base 1. Based on the germline V gene (reference sequence), the CDR1 and CDR2 sequences are LNHDA and SQIVND. From V the trimming removes 7 bases and from J it removes 3 bases, while the gene matches leave 10 bases of the junction unaccounted for.

Genomic DNA was extracted from sorted cells for sequencing of the TCRbeta CDR3 region. The immunoSEQ Assay was used to sequence the TCRbeta CDR3 regions. This immuneACCESS table, as held by TCRdb, lists in-frame sequences with V and J called but not all clones. Of the missing ones, under half trace to an unresolved V gene in checked studies; the others have no known cause. This sample holds about 51,000 clones; about 80% were observed only once. The ten largest account for more than 2.5% of the sample. A word on this clone: Its antigen is currently not known. No qualities accompany the bases; no much larger clone lies one base away.

Paper-wide results and their limitations: In partial responders in the 0.1-3.0 mg/kg groups, normalized peripheral clonal expansion was found to be among the lowest, especially among CD8+ T cells. Antigen specificity was not determined for the clonally expanded peripheral T cells. After ivuxolimab, expanded clones were on average more numerous among CD8+ T cells than among CD4+ T cells. At doses of 0.1 to 3.0 mg/kg, clonal expansion of both CD4+ and CD8+ T cells in blood was seen between baseline and week 6. Low levels of normalized T-cell clonal expansion were also seen in some nonresponding patients.

The rearrangement joined TRBV19 to TRBJ1-1; 8 central nucleotides agree with TRBD1. The input for sequencing was CD4+ or CD8+ T cells sorted from blood, taken in a trial of the OX40 agonist ivuxolimab. This TCR was sampled from an adult with an advanced solid tumor such as melanoma, head and neck, liver or kidney cancer. Here the CDR3 is given as CASKLGQGAYTEAFF. The nucleotides are TGTGCCAGTAAGTTGGGCCAGGGGGCCTACACTGAAGCTTTCTTT.